Following are 25 T cell receptor beta chains from one sample sequenced in a study of OX40 agonist ivuxolimab in advanced cancers. The data were produced by immunoSEQ multiplex PCR, yet TCRdb's version contains in-frame clones alone and is incomplete. The table shows 65,000 to 85,000 clones, with approximately 86% occurring only once. Sequences were derived from CD4+ or CD8+ T cells sorted from blood, sampled in a trial of the OX40 agonist ivuxolimab. These TCRs come from an adult with an advanced solid tumor such as melanoma, head and neck, liver or kidney cancer.

This clone is a singleton in its sample. The V call is TRBV19, the J call TRBJ2-7; D perhaps matches TRBD1 (6 bases). V was shortened by 7 bases and J by 3 bases, with 13 bases between the two germline ends. Germline loops: CDR1 LNHDA, CDR2 SQIVND (reference sequence). The CDR3 totals 13 residues. CDR3 DNA sequence: TGTGCCAGTAAGGACAGTTTCGTCTACGAGCAGTACTTC. Residues: CASKDSFVYEQYF.

As for this clone: The conserved phenylalanine or tryptophan is not found at the CDR3 terminus, so this likely reflects a read error. No DNA is shown, since the ends of the CDR3 on it are uncertain; the CDR3 is the one TCRdb lists. The J gene is TRBJ2-7, the V gene TRBV28; the D call of TRBD2 is as the table states it, not checked on the DNA. Termini included, the CDR3 measures 13 amino acids. From germline, CDR1 is MDHEN and CDR2 SYDVKM. The CDR3 sequence: CASSFTSGGPLVY.

This chain links TRBV5-5 with TRBJ2-5, with D perhaps given as TRBD1 or TRBD2 (5 bases each). The germline V and J ends were trimmed by 2 bases and 3 bases, with 14 bases remaining between them. This CDR3 region has 15 residues. Germline CDR1 and CDR2: SGHKS and YYEKEE (reference sequence). Written as DNA, the CDR3 is TGTGCCAGCAGCTTCGGACATGCCGGGGAAGAGACCCAGTACTTC. It encodes CASSFGHAGEETQYF. Looking up the rest from reference TRBV5-5 and TRBJ2-5 gives the full variable domain: DAGVTQSPTHLIKTRGQQVTLRCSPISGHKSVSWYQQVLGQGPQFIFQYYEKEERGRGNFPDRFSARQFPNYSSELNVNALLLGDSALYLCASSFGHAGEETQYFGPGTRLLVL.

V is TRBV7-9 and J is TRBJ1-4; the match to TRBD1 covers 8 bases. CDR3 length: 14 residues. The J segment lost 8 bases and the V segment lost 3 bases, leaving 5 bases of the junction unmatched. The germline CDR1 and CDR2 sequences are SEHNR and FQNEAQ (reference sequence). The CDR3 protein is CASSFGQGQEKLFF. The CDR3 DNA reads as TGTGCCAGCAGCTTTGGACAGGGTCAAGAAAAACTGTTTTTT.

The rearrangement joins TRBV7-3 to TRBJ2-5, with 7 bases matching TRBD2. Germline CDR1 is SGHTA and CDR2 is FQGTGA. V was pared by 6 bases and J by 2 bases, with 3 bases of the junction left unmatched. The CDR3 spans 13 residues. The DNA for the CDR3 is TGTGCCAGCAGTTATAGCGGGCAAGAGACCCAGTACTTC. This encodes CASSYSGQETQYF.

The chain is built from TRBV19 and TRBJ1-5; no clear D gene. This CDR3 region has 18 residues. Between the trimmed V and J ends, which lost 7 bases and 1 base, there was a span of 23 bases. Germline V gene lookup returns CDR1 LNHDA and CDR2 SQIVND (reference sequence). CDR3 loop: CASTPGVRGSASNQPQHF. CDR3 DNA sequence: TGTGCCAGTACTCCTGGGGTCCGCGGGAGTGCAAGCAATCAGCCCCAGCATTTT.

The genes are TRBV6-6 and TRBJ1-5; 7 bases line up with TRBD1. Germline assignment: CDR1 MNHNY and CDR2 SVGAGI (reference sequence). After removal of 5 bases from V and 4 bases from J, the junction contained 5 bases not matched to a gene. This CDR3 is 14 amino acids long. The CDR3 region is CASSAGQSNQPQHF. CDR3 DNA sequence: TGTGCCAGCAGTGCGGGACAGTCTAATCAGCCCCAGCATTTT.

The chain employs TRBV7-8 and TRBJ1-1; TRBD1 is a possible D gene (5 bases). V shed 3 bases and J shed 4 bases, with 15 bases lying between them. The germline CDR1 and CDR2 sequences are SGHVS and FQNEAQ. The CDR3 contains 15 residues. The CDR3 DNA follows: TGTGCCAGCAGCTTCACCCAGGGTTTCAGCACTGAAGCTTTCTTT. This codes for CASSFTQGFSTEAFF. The entire variable domain, with the rest obtained from reference TRBV7-8 and TRBJ1-1, is as follows: GAGVSQSPRYKVAKRGQDVALRCDPISGHVSLFWYQQALGQGPEFLTYFQNEAQLDKSGLPSDRFFAERPEGSVSTLKIQRTQQEDSAVYLCASSFTQGFSTEAFFGQGTRLTVV.

The J gene is TRBJ1-4, the V gene TRBV7-9; no reliable D call. V shed 4 bases and J shed 4 bases, with 13 bases lying between them. Germline-derived CDR1 and CDR2 are SEHNR and FQNEAQ (reference sequence). The CDR3 totals 15 residues. The chain's CDR3 is CASSSGGGLNEKLFF. The CDR3 bases are TGTGCCAGCAGCTCCGGAGGCGGACTTAATGAAAAACTGTTTTTT.

This chain uses TRBV5-1 with TRBJ2-3; possibly TRBD1 for D (5 bases). V was clipped by 3 bases and J by 2 bases, with 22 bases between them. The CDR3 consists of 18 residues. Germline V gene sequence: CDR1 SGHRS, CDR2 YFSETQ. The CDR3 bases are TGCGCCAGCAGCTGGGGCCTGTCCGACCAGGGCAACACAGATACGCAGTATTTT. Protein: CASSWGLSDQGNTDTQYF.

This clone was seen a handful of times. CDR3 loop: CASSEVNGHLSGNTIYF. As DNA, the CDR3 is TGTGCCAGCAGTGAGGTTAACGGCCATCTCTCTGGAAACACCATATATTTT. The rearrangement joins TRBV6-1 to TRBJ1-3, with D uncertain. The germline CDR1 and CDR2 sequences are MNHNS and SASEGT. This CDR3 has 17 residues. V lost 3 bases, J lost 0 bases, and 15 bases lay in between.

In this sample, this clone turned up a few times. In the same sample, other DNA sequences code for this CDR3. This sequence joins TRBV30 and TRBJ1-2; D gene ambiguous. The CDR3 is 14 residues long. CDR1 is GTSNPN and CDR2 is SVGIG in the germline V gene (reference sequence). Trimming took off 0 bases at V and 2 bases at J, with 10 bases between the two ends. CDR3 protein: CAWSVLGRNYGYTF. Here the CDR3 DNA reads TGTGCCTGGAGTGTACTGGGCAGGAACTATGGCTACACCTTC.

The chain combines TRBV29-1 with TRBJ1-3; D call uncertain. The CDR3 length is 17 residues. V lost 1 base and J lost 2, with 18 bases in between. Germline assignment: CDR1 SQVTM and CDR2 ANQGSEA. The CDR3 bases are TGCAGCGTTGAAGGCGTGGGTGGCCTAAAAACTGGAAACACCATATATTTT. Translated, it gives CSVEGVGGLKTGNTIYF.

The V and J genes are TRBV13 and TRBJ1-2; D remains unclear. The CDR3 has 13 residues. Germline V gene lookup returns CDR1 PRHDT and CDR2 FYEKMQ (reference sequence). V lost 6 bases and J lost 7, with 15 bases in between. CDR3 DNA sequence: TGTGCCAGCAGTCGATCCACCTGGGGTGGCTACACCTTC. It yields the protein CASSRSTWGGYTF. Supplemented by reference TRBV13 and TRBJ1-2, the full variable domain reads AAGVIQSPRHLIKEKRETATLKCYPIPRHDTVYWYQQGPGQDPQFLISFYEKMQSDKGSIPDRFSAQQFSDYHSELNMSSLELGDSALYFCASSRSTWGGYTFGSGTRLTVV.

This clone occurred once. The rearrangement uses TRBV29-1 and TRBJ2-2; 9 nucleotides agree with TRBD1. CDR1 is SQVTM and CDR2 is ANQGSEA in the germline V gene. This CDR3 comprises 14 residues. J gave up 3 bases and V 6 bases, and 5 bases lay outside the gene matches. DNA of the CDR3: TGCAGCGTAGGGGACAGGGTGGACACCGGGGAGCTGTTTTTT. Amino acid sequence: CSVGDRVDTGELFF.

The chain uses TRBV10-3 and TRBJ1-2; perhaps TRBD1 as D (5 bases). Germline CDR1 reads ENHRY; CDR2 reads SYGVKD. V was cut by 5 bases and J by 8 bases, with 12 bases left in between. The CDR3 runs to 12 residues. The DNA for the CDR3 is TGTGCCATCAGTCCCAGGGTGGGGGGCTACACCTTC. Amino acid sequence: CAISPRVGGYTF.

The chain couples TRBV13 to TRBJ1-6; D is unclear. Germline CDR1 PRHDT, CDR2 FYEKMQ (reference sequence). V was trimmed by 0 bases and J by 1 base, leaving 10 bases between them. This CDR3 spans 17 amino acids. The CDR3 nucleotides are TGTGCCAGCAGCTTAGGGTGGGGAATGTCCTATAATTCACCCCTCCACTTT. Translating it yields CASSLGWGMSYNSPLHF. The full variable domain, completed using reference TRBV13 and TRBJ1-6, is AAGVIQSPRHLIKEKRETATLKCYPIPRHDTVYWYQQGPGQDPQFLISFYEKMQSDKGSIPDRFSAQQFSDYHSELNMSSLELGDSALYFCASSLGWGMSYNSPLHFGNGTRLTVT.

This chain uses TRBV4-2 with TRBJ1-4, with D maybe TRBD1 (5 bases). This CDR3 comprises 15 residues. Germline V gene sequence: CDR1 LGHNA, CDR2 YNFKEQ. V was shortened by 0 bases and J by 7 bases, with 12 bases between the two germline ends. The CDR3 here is CASSQEGQGGEKLFF. Here the CDR3 DNA reads TGTGCCAGCAGCCAAGAGGGGCAGGGCGGTGAAAAACTGTTTTTT.

The chain couples TRBV7-2 to TRBJ1-6; unclear D gene. The CDR3 is made up of 13 amino acids. V shed 5 bases and J shed 6 bases, with 8 bases lying between them. The germline V gene has CDR1 SGHTA and CDR2 FQGNSA. Here the CDR3 DNA reads TGTGCCAGCAGCCAGGAAGGTAATTCACCCCTCCACTTT. It specifies CASSQEGNSPLHF.

In its sample, this clone was seen a few times. The chain links TRBV2 to TRBJ2-7; 9 bases agree with TRBD1. J gave up 5 bases and V 8 bases, and 1 base lay outside the gene matches. CDR1 and CDR2 from the germline V gene are SNHLY and FYNNEI. This CDR3 has 11 amino acids. The CDR3 DNA sequence: TGTGCCAGCCGACAGGGGGACGAGCAGTACTTC. Translated: CASRQGDEQYF. Based on the CDR3 plus reference TRBV2 and TRBJ2-7, the full variable domain is EPEVTQTPSHQVTQMGQEVILRCVPISNHLYFYWYRQILGQKVEFLVSFYNNEISEKSEIFDDQFSVERPDGSNFTLKIRSTKLEDSAMYFCASRQGDEQYFGPGTRLTVT.

The J gene is TRBJ1-4, the V gene TRBV2; D might be TRBD1 (5 bases). Germline V CDR1 and CDR2: SNHLY, FYNNEI. Trimming shortened V by 7 bases and J by 4 bases, and 13 bases separated the two germline ends. This CDR3 has 14 amino acids. In DNA, the CDR3 is TGTGCCAGCAACGGGGGAGCGGGTAATGAAAAACTGTTTTTT. Translated, it gives CASNGGAGNEKLFF.

Worth noting for this clone: Other DNA sequences in this sample translate to the same CDR3. The J gene is TRBJ1-2, the V gene TRBV30, with D perhaps matching TRBD1 (6 bases). The germline V gene has CDR1 GTSNPN and CDR2 SVGIG (reference sequence). This CDR3 comprises 12 residues. With 0 bases removed from V and 5 bases from J, the gap between germline ends came to 7 bases. The CDR3 sequence is CAWSVTGYGYTF. CDR3 in DNA: TGTGCCTGGAGTGTAACAGGGTATGGCTACACCTTC.

This chain connects TRBV27 to TRBJ1-6, with 10 positions matching TRBD1. V lost 3 bases to trimming and J lost 7 bases; unmatched junction nucleotides: 6. From germline, CDR1 is MNHEY and CDR2 SMNVEV (reference sequence). The CDR3 spans 16 residues. CDR3 sequence reads: CASSFRRTGGNSPLHF. DNA of the CDR3: TGTGCCAGCAGTTTCCGCCGGACAGGGGGGAATTCACCCCTCCACTTT.

As regards this clone: The same CDR3 is also encoded by other DNA sequences in this sample. The chain joins TRBV10-1 to TRBJ2-3; maybe TRBD1 (6 bases). Germline V lookup: CDR1 WNHNN, CDR2 SYGVQD (reference sequence). The CDR3 consists of 14 residues. With 3 bases removed from V and 0 bases from J, the gap between germline ends came to 7 bases. The chain's CDR3 is CASSEGGSTDTQYF. CDR3 nucleotide sequence: TGCGCCAGCAGTGAAGGGGGTAGCACAGATACGCAGTATTTT.

The chain carries TRBV5-1 and TRBJ2-1; 7 bases are shared with TRBD2. The trim removed 0 bases at V and 0 bases at J, leaving 6 bases unmatched. This CDR3 region has 17 residues. The germline V gene encodes CDR1 SGHRS and CDR2 YFSETQ. As DNA, the CDR3 is TGCGCCAGCAGCTTGGCCCCGACTAGCAGCTCCTACAATGAGCAGTTCTTC. Translation gives CASSLAPTSSSYNEQFF.